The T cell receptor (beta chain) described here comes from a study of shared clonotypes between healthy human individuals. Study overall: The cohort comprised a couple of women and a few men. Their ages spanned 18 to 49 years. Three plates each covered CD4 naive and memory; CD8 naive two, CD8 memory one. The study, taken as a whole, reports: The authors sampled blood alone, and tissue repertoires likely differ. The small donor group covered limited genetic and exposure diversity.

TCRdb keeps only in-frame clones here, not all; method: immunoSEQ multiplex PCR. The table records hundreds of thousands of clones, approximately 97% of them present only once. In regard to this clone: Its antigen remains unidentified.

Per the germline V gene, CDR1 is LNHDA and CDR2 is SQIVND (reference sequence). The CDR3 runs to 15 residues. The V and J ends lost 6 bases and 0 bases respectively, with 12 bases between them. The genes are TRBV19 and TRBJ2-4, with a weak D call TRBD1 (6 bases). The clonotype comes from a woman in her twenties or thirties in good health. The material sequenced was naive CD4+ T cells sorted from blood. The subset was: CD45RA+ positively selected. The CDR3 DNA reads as TGTGCCAGTAGCTCGGACAGACTAGCCAAAAACATTCAGTACTTC. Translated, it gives CASSSDRLAKNIQYF. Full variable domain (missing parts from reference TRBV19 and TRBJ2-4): DGGITQSPKYLFRKEGQNVTLSCEQNLNHDAMYWYRQDPGQGLRLIYYSQIVNDFQKGDIAEGYSVSREKKESFPLTVTSAQKNPTAFYLCASSSDRLAKNIQYFGAGTRLSVL.